This T cell receptor beta chain originates from a study of CD8 T cells in ankylosing spondylitis. Making the TCR beta libraries involved quantitative 5'-RACE with molecular barcodes. TCRdb re-called the 5' RACE reads through MiXCR, storing one row per CDR3 protein. The table has about 360,000 distinct CDR3 sequences, approximately 20% seen once; the top ten hold 13%. Study findings and constraints: Previous work reported some of these motif variants in the synovial fluid and blood of reactive arthritis.

A remark on this clonotype: Antigen: not known.

CDR1 MDHEN and CDR2 SYDVKM come from the germline V gene. The CDR3 runs to 13 residues. V lost 4 bases and J lost 2, with 9 bases in between. This clonotype was obtained from a male donor with ankylosing spondylitis or in good health (not recorded which). Source material: blood, either unsorted or a sorted T cell fraction (not recorded which). The rearrangement links TRBV28 to TRBJ2-7; D is tentatively TRBD1 or TRBD2 (5 bases each). The CDR3 region has the DNA TGTGCCAGCAGTTGGCAGGGAGCCTACGAGCAGTACTTC. Protein: CASSWQGAYEQYF.